Here is one T cell receptor beta chain with its context. Those who participated ranged in age from about 18 to 89 years and resided in 20 to 30 US areas. Germline trimming cut 0 bases from V and 6 bases from J; bases unmatched to any gene: 3. This CDR3 region has 14 residues. CDR1 and CDR2 from the germline V gene are SGHRS and YFSETQ. This sample was taken from a study of blood T cell repertoires in COVID-19. Per the original methods: Amplification from reference gene primers served as the basis for estimated nucleated cell counts. Method: immunoSEQ multiplex PCR; TCRdb's copy keeps in-frame clones and lacks some. That table gives V, J and clone size, and the DNA gave D and trimming. Of more than 250,000 clones in the sample, more than 70% were seen once.

This sequence was found in a woman between 35 and 50 years old with acute COVID-19. The chain is built from TRBV5-1 and TRBJ2-1; 7 bases map to TRBD2. Sequencing used PBMCs or T cells enriched from blood (not recorded which). The CDR3 reads CASSLAGGSNEQFF. The CDR3 nucleotides are TGCGCCAGCAGCTTGGCTGGCGGGAGCAATGAGCAGTTCTTC. Combining the CDR3 with reference TRBV5-1 and TRBJ2-1 gives the whole variable domain KAGVTQTPRYLIKTRGQQVTLSCSPISGHRSVSWYQQTPGQGLQFLFEYFSETQRNKGNFPGRFSGRQFSNSRSEMNVSTLELGDSALYLCASSLAGGSNEQFFGPGTRLTVL.